Detailed here is one TCR beta chain. Its antigen is unknown. The sample comes from a study of beta chain features in type 1 diabetes. Study findings and constraints: An over-representation of cells with high TCR expression could result from cDNA sequencing. Among type 1 diabetes patients, VDJ junctions had fewer insertions and more deletions.

Every donor provided one heparinised blood draw, which averaged roughly 120 mL. The CDR3 is 14 amino acids. Germline V CDR1 and CDR2: SNHLY, FYNNEI. With 8 bases removed from V and 2 bases from J, the gap between germline ends came to 14 bases. The sequenced template was cDNA made from the entire isolated RNA. Sequencing used immunoSEQ multiplex PCR; TCRdb keeps in-frame clones, though not all of them. The sample has 310,000 or so clones, less than 9.5% seen once. Sequencing was done on a sample of central memory CD4+ T cells from blood. The rearrangement joins TRBV2 to TRBJ2-3, with unresolved D. The sequence came from a woman between 18 and 30 years old in good health. The CDR3, as DNA: TGTGCCAGCGCCTCCACCTCCACCACAGATACGCAGTATTTT. It is translated as CASASTSTTDTQYF.